The rows below give T cell receptor beta chains drawn from one sample of a study of cytomegalovirus exposure and HLA in healthy donors. Assay: immunoSEQ multiplex PCR; the TCRdb copy retains only in-frame clones and omits some. The sample shows approximately 120,000 clones, 88% of them seen only once. The sequencing input was PBMCs. All receptors come from a woman between 18 and 29 years old in good health and CMV-seronegative. Both conserved end residues are part of each CDR3. Each record gives: D gene, clone size, V gene, J gene, CDR3 protein, CDR3 DNA. The D gene is left open where the match is weak. Size is stated for part of the rows, as once, few or many counts, or as a class when the clone is expanded.

d_call: NA; clone_size: NA; v_call: TRBV7-2; j_call: TRBJ1-2; cdr3_aa: CASRRRVYGVGGYTF; cdr3_nt: TGTGCCAGCAGACGACGCGTTTACGGGGTTGGTGGCTACACCTTC
d_call: TRBD1; clone_size: NA; v_call: TRBV2; j_call: TRBJ1-5; cdr3_aa: CASSGDRGIQPQHF; cdr3_nt: TGTGCCAGCAGTGGGGACAGGGGTATTCAGCCCCAGCATTTT
d_call: NA; clone_size: NA; v_call: TRBV7-9; j_call: TRBJ1-4; cdr3_aa: CASSFSQGSEKLFF; cdr3_nt: TGTGCCAGCAGCTTCTCGCAGGGTAGCGAAAAACTGTTTTTT
d_call: TRBD1; clone_size: NA; v_call: TRBV18; j_call: TRBJ2-4; cdr3_aa: CASSSGQGAAKNIQYF; cdr3_nt: TGTGCCAGCTCATCGGGACAGGGGGCGGCCAAAAACATTCAGTACTTC
d_call: NA; clone_size: NA; v_call: TRBV11-2; j_call: TRBJ2-3; cdr3_aa: CASRRRSGGSTDTQYF; cdr3_nt: TGTGCCAGCAGACGCAGGAGTGGAGGATCCACAGATACGCAGTATTTT
d_call: TRBD2; clone_size: NA; v_call: TRBV19; j_call: TRBJ2-3; cdr3_aa: CASSIMYAGGPDTQYF; cdr3_nt: TGTGCCAGTAGTATAATGTATGCGGGAGGGCCAGATACGCAGTATTTT
d_call: NA; clone_size: NA; v_call: TRBV28; j_call: TRBJ1-1; cdr3_aa: CASSLGPLTEAFF; cdr3_nt: TGTGCCAGCAGTTTGGGGCCCCTCACTGAAGCTTTCTTT
d_call: NA; clone_size: NA; v_call: TRBV15; j_call: TRBJ1-3; cdr3_aa: CATSRAAGSGNTIYF; cdr3_nt: TGTGCCACCAGCAGAGCCGCAGGGTCTGGAAACACCATATATTTT
d_call: NA; clone_size: NA; v_call: TRBV19; j_call: TRBJ2-4; cdr3_aa: CACRSVKNIQYF; cdr3_nt: TGTGCCTGCCGTAGTGTGAAAAACATTCAGTACTTC
d_call: NA; clone_size: NA; v_call: TRBV7-2; j_call: TRBJ1-2; cdr3_aa: CASSLTTVNYGYTF; cdr3_nt: TGTGCCAGCAGCTTAACCACGGTTAACTATGGCTACACCTTC
d_call: NA; clone_size: NA; v_call: TRBV28; j_call: TRBJ2-3; cdr3_aa: CASRRPEADTQYF; cdr3_nt: TGTGCCAGCAGAAGACCTGAGGCAGATACGCAGTATTTT
d_call: NA; clone_size: NA; v_call: TRBV30; j_call: TRBJ1-5; cdr3_aa: CAWSVRGRVFNQPQHF; cdr3_nt: TGTGCCTGGAGTGTACGGGGGAGGGTTTTCAATCAGCCCCAGCATTTT
d_call: NA; clone_size: few; v_call: TRBV9; j_call: TRBJ2-7; cdr3_aa: CASSVANRPYEQYF; cdr3_nt: TGTGCCAGCAGCGTAGCTAACAGGCCCTACGAGCAGTACTTC
d_call: TRBD2; clone_size: NA; v_call: TRBV4-3; j_call: TRBJ2-7; cdr3_aa: CASSLSGGGEQYF; cdr3_nt: TGCGCCAGCAGCCTTTCGGGGGGAGGCGAGCAGTACTTC
d_call: NA; clone_size: NA; v_call: TRBV5-4; j_call: TRBJ2-5; cdr3_aa: CASSLYRGTPQETQYF; cdr3_nt: TGTGCCAGCAGCTTATACCGTGGGACACCCCAAGAGACCCAGTACTTC
d_call: NA; clone_size: NA; v_call: TRBV28; j_call: TRBJ1-2; cdr3_aa: CASSFRTEFYGYTF; cdr3_nt: TGTGCCAGCAGTTTTCGGACAGAGTTTTATGGCTACACCTTC
d_call: TRBD1; clone_size: NA; v_call: TRBV6-5; j_call: TRBJ1-2; cdr3_aa: CASSPRRGGVAGYTF; cdr3_nt: TGTGCCAGCAGTCCGCGAAGAGGGGGCGTAGCTGGCTACACCTTC
d_call: NA; clone_size: NA; v_call: TRBV28; j_call: TRBJ1-4; cdr3_aa: CASNRVREKLFF; cdr3_nt: TGTGCCAGCAACAGGGTCCGGGAAAAACTGTTTTTT
d_call: TRBD1; clone_size: few; v_call: TRBV6-7; j_call: TRBJ2-7; cdr3_aa: CASSYFDRGYEQYF; cdr3_nt: TGTGCCAGCAGTTATTTCGACAGGGGCTACGAGCAGTACTTC
d_call: TRBD2; clone_size: NA; v_call: TRBV19; j_call: TRBJ2-1; cdr3_aa: CASSTGLAGDNEQFF; cdr3_nt: TGTGCCAGTAGTACCGGACTAGCGGGAGACAATGAGCAGTTCTTC
d_call: NA; clone_size: NA; v_call: TRBV18; j_call: TRBJ1-6; cdr3_aa: CASSPPRGGSPLHF; cdr3_nt: TGTGCCAGCTCACCACCCAGGGGTGGTTCACCCCTCCACTTT
d_call: NA; clone_size: NA; v_call: TRBV28; j_call: TRBJ2-4; cdr3_aa: CASGPLQGEGNIQYF; cdr3_nt: TGTGCCAGCGGACCATTACAGGGGGAGGGAAACATTCAGTACTTC